Listed here are 5 T cell receptor beta chains from one sample, sequenced in a study of vaccination effects on CD4 cells after COVID-19. Sequenced by immunoSEQ multiplex PCR; TCRdb stores in-frame clones only, minus some. The sample lists some 60,000 clones, approximately 76% occurring once. No cognate antigen is known for these TCRs. Before sequencing, viral peptide pools were used by the ViraFEST assay to expand antigen-specific CD4+ T cells. At the end of roughly ten days of culture, CD4+ T cells were isolated. All vaccine recipients tested negative for nucleocapsid antibodies and had never contracted SARS-CoV-2 infection. Sequenced here: CD4+ T cells from PBMCs cultured with HCoV-NL63 spike peptides, sampled before COVID-19 vaccination. The receptors were gathered from a human donor who received a COVID-19 vaccine.

The rearrangement joins TRBV12-3 or TRBV12-4 to TRBJ1-5; no clear D. The length of the CDR3 is 12 residues. With 4 bases removed from V and 5 bases from J, the gap between germline ends came to 6 bases. The CDR3 DNA reads TGTGCCAGCAGTTATGGGGATCAGCCCCAGCATTTT. Translated, it gives CASSYGDQPQHF.

The genes are TRBV3-1 (or the pseudogene TRBV3-2) and TRBJ1-4; TRBD1 is a possible D gene (5 bases). Germline V gene lookup returns CDR1 LGHDT and CDR2 YNNKEL (reference sequence). This CDR3 is 16 amino acids long. V shed 3 bases and J shed 3 bases, with 14 bases lying between them. The CDR3, as DNA: TGTGCCAGCAGCCACTCCCGGGGGGTGGCTAATGAAAAACTGTTTTTT. It encodes CASSHSRGVANEKLFF.

With respect to this clone: The sample carries other DNA sequences with the same CDR3. The chain uses TRBV5-1 and TRBJ2-3, with D perhaps TRBD1 or TRBD2 (5 bases each). This CDR3 spans 14 amino acids. Germline V gene lookup returns CDR1 SGHRS and CDR2 YFSETQ. V was clipped by 0 bases and J by 1 base, with 6 bases between them. The CDR3: CASSLGGGTDTQYF. CDR3 nucleotide sequence: TGCGCCAGCAGCTTGGGAGGGGGCACAGATACGCAGTATTTT.

The rearrangement joins TRBV6-6 to TRBJ1-4; 12 positions match TRBD1. V dropped 5 bases and J dropped 4; count of bases not matched to a gene: 8. Germline CDR1 MNHNY, CDR2 SVGAGI (reference sequence). The CDR3 covers 17 residues. Written as DNA, the CDR3 is TGTGCCAGCAGTCGACCGGGACAGGGGGCGAGTAATGAAAAACTGTTTTTT. It encodes CASSRPGQGASNEKLFF.

This rearrangement joins TRBV5-8 to TRBJ1-4; D may be TRBD1 (6 bases). Trimming cost V 1 base and J 2 bases, with 9 bases left between them. CDR3 length: 15 amino acids. CDR1 and CDR2 (germline): SGHTS, YDEGEE. CDR3 in DNA: TGTGCCAGCAGCTTGCAGGGGCTGACTAATGAAAAACTGTTTTTT. Protein: CASSLQGLTNEKLFF.